A single sample is the source of the 17 T cell receptor beta chains below, sequenced in a study of blood T cell repertoires in COVID-19. Here immunoSEQ multiplex PCR was the method, and the copy in TCRdb shows in-frame clones only, minus some. The sample yields 200,000 to 300,000 clones, approximately 90% seen once. Source material: peripheral blood. These receptors came from a middle-aged woman with acute or convalescent COVID-19.

The CDR3 reads CASSKGCRPGVVVSNYGYTF. CDR3 bases: TGTGCCAGCAGCAAAGGGTGCCGTCCCGGGGTGGTGGTATCCAACTATGGCTACACCTTC. The chain employs TRBV21-1 and TRBJ1-2. TRBV21-1 is listed as a pseudogene. The CDR3 contains 20 residues.

The CDR3 sequence: CASSSRGGIATNEKLFF. CDR3 coding DNA: TGCGCCAGCAGCTCCCGGGGCGGGATTGCAACTAATGAAAAACTGTTTTTT. The rearrangement links TRBV5-1 to TRBJ1-4; D perhaps matches TRBD1 (5 bases). CDR1 SGHRS and CDR2 YFSETQ come from the germline V gene. The CDR3 has 17 amino acids. The V and J ends lost 3 bases and 0 bases respectively, with 15 bases between them.

This chain joins TRBV29-1 and TRBJ1-1; D unclear. Germline CDR1 SQVTM, CDR2 ANQGSEA. The CDR3 sequence is 12 residues long. V lost 2 bases and J 3 bases, leaving 7 bases between the germline ends. CDR3 bases: TGCAGCGTTGAACTGGAGCACACTGAAGCTTTCTTT. The encoded protein is CSVELEHTEAFF.

This chain connects TRBV9 to TRBJ2-5; TRBD2 aligns across 10 bases. CDR1 and CDR2 from the germline V gene are SGDLS and YYNGEE. The CDR3 extends over 17 amino acids. V lost 0 bases to trimming and J lost 1 base; unmatched junction nucleotides: 6. CDR3 DNA sequence: TGTGCCAGCAGCGTAGGAGCTAGCGGGGGTTTCCAAGAGACCCAGTACTTC. Amino acids: CASSVGASGGFQETQYF.

The chain couples TRBV29-1 to TRBJ1-2; no firm D call. V was clipped by 4 bases and J by 0 bases, with 6 bases between them. CDR3 size: 12 residues. In germline, CDR1 is SQVTM, CDR2 ANQGSEA. CDR3 sequence: CSVGLANYGYTF. As DNA, the CDR3 is TGCAGCGTTGGCTTAGCTAACTATGGCTACACCTTC.

V gene TRBV29-1 combines with J gene TRBJ1-2, with 7 bases fitting TRBD1. Germline CDR1 is SQVTM and CDR2 is ANQGSEA. The CDR3 consists of 15 residues. Trimming cost V 3 bases and J 8 bases; bases outside gene matches: 15. The chain's CDR3 is CSVDRSGTALGGYTF. In DNA form, the CDR3 reads TGCAGCGTTGATCGCTCCGGGACAGCCCTGGGGGGCTACACCTTC.

The rearrangement uses TRBV19 and TRBJ1-2; TRBD1 is a possible D gene (6 bases). V lost 5 bases and J 8 bases, leaving 12 bases between the germline ends. CDR3 length equals 12 residues. CDR1 LNHDA and CDR2 SQIVND come from the germline V gene (reference sequence). CDR3 DNA sequence: TGTGCCAGTAGTCCGACAGGACACGGCTACACCTTC. Translating gives CASSPTGHGYTF.

This clone was detected only a few times. The chain has TRBV5-1 and TRBJ2-2; D call uncertain. The CDR3 covers 15 residues. Germline CDR1 and CDR2: SGHRS and YFSETQ. Trimming shortened V by 7 bases and J by 0 bases, and 13 bases separated the two germline ends. Here the CDR3 DNA reads TGCGCCAGCTTCATGCGTCAGGCGAACACCGGGGAGCTGTTTTTT. Encoded protein: CASFMRQANTGELFF.

The J gene is TRBJ1-1, the V gene TRBV27; perhaps TRBD1 as D (5 bases). V lost 4 bases and J 11 bases, leaving 14 bases between the germline ends. CDR1 is MNHEY, CDR2 SMNVEV, per germline (reference sequence). This CDR3 is built from 12 residues. The CDR3 DNA is TGTGCCAGCAGTTCCTCGGGACTGGGCGCTTTCTTT. This translates into CASSSSGLGAFF.

The J gene is TRBJ2-3, the V gene TRBV11-2; 13 positions agree with TRBD2. The CDR3 extends over 19 amino acids. Looked up from germline, CDR1 is SGHAT and CDR2 is FQNNGV. Germline trimming cut 4 bases from V and 0 bases from J; bases unmatched to any gene: 10. The CDR3 here is CASSSGLAGRGASTDTQYF. CDR3 coding DNA: TGTGCCAGCAGCTCGGGACTAGCGGGGAGGGGCGCTAGCACAGATACGCAGTATTTT.

The chain joins TRBV19 to TRBJ1-5; D gene uncertain. This CDR3 comprises 12 residues. Trimming shortened V by 7 bases and J by 10 bases, and 14 bases separated the two germline ends. Germline-derived CDR1 and CDR2 are LNHDA and SQIVND (reference sequence). This chain's CDR3 is CASTSPRDPQHF. DNA for the CDR3: TGTGCCAGTACCAGCCCCCGGGATCCCCAGCATTTT.

The sample holds a few counts of this clone. The rearrangement uses TRBV29-1 and TRBJ1-1; 9 bases match TRBD1. The length of the CDR3 is 13 residues. With 6 bases clipped from V and 4 bases from J, the junction kept 6 bases outside the gene matches. From germline, CDR1 is SQVTM and CDR2 ANQGSEA. CDR3 loop: CSVSGTGSTEAFF. The CDR3 nucleotides read TGCAGCGTCTCCGGGACAGGGAGCACTGAAGCTTTCTTT.

This clone was picked up one time. This rearrangement joins TRBV4-1 to TRBJ2-1; TRBD2 agrees at 12 bases. Germline trimming cut 3 bases from V and 7 bases from J; bases unmatched to any gene: 7. Germline CDR1 is MGHRA and CDR2 is YSYEKL. The CDR3 extends over 16 amino acids. CDR3 DNA sequence: TGCGCCAGCAGCCACTCCGCTAGCGGGGGGGAGAATGAGCAGTTCTTC. This translates into CASSHSASGGENEQFF.

The chain couples TRBV2 to TRBJ2-7; 8 bases agree with TRBD1. The CDR3 sequence is 13 residues long. Germline V lookup: CDR1 SNHLY, CDR2 FYNNEI. Trimming took 5 bases from V and 6 from J; bases not matched to a gene: 6. The CDR3 is CASSIGQGREQYV. The CDR3 coding sequence is TGTGCCAGCAGTATTGGACAGGGACGCGAGCAGTACGTC.

The chain joins TRBV18 to TRBJ2-3, with a tentative D call TRBD2 (5 bases). The CDR3 has 16 residues. The germline V gene encodes CDR1 KGHSH and CDR2 LQKENI. Trimming took off 3 bases at V and 1 base at J, with 14 bases between the two ends. The CDR3 loop is CASSPVRALRTDTQYF. The CDR3 DNA reads as TGTGCCAGCTCACCGGTGAGGGCTCTGCGCACAGATACGCAGTATTTT.

The chain recombines TRBV24-1 with TRBJ2-1; possible D gene TRBD2, 6 bases. V lost 3 bases, J lost 7 bases, and 21 bases lay in between. CDR1 and CDR2 (germline): KGHDR, SFDVKD. The CDR3 sequence is 17 residues long. CDR3 sequence: CATSDKPSGLRENEQFF. The CDR3 DNA follows: TGTGCCACCAGTGATAAACCCTCGGGACTCCGGGAAAATGAGCAGTTCTTC.

The V and J genes are TRBV21-1 and TRBJ1-1; the table's TRBD1 call for D was not verified on the DNA. TRBV21-1 is listed as a pseudogene. This CDR3 comprises 18 residues. CDR3 DNA sequence: TGTGCCAGCAGCAAAGGGCGGGACAGGGGCAGTGAGAACACTGAAGCTTTCTTT. This gives the protein CASSKGRDRGSENTEAFF.